The sequence of this T cell receptor beta chain was determined in a study of T cell clonality in common variable immunodeficiency. General observations from the study: Compared with healthy controls, CVID subjects showed increased TCRbeta clonality, mostly in about a third. The cause of increased CVID clonality remains unclear without subpopulation sequencing. In common variable immunodeficiency, TCR beta chains reportedly carried fewer deletions and N-nucleotide insertions.

The method was immunoSEQ multiplex PCR; TCRdb's version includes in-frame clones alone and lacks a portion of them. This table holds 30,000 to 40,000 clones with no singletons; the top ten claim around 6.7%. Ten or more counts support this clone. Its antigen is as yet unknown. Coverage ceases 3 residues before the CDR3 finishes, and the germline J gene fills in the end. V trimming: 4 bases; J trimming: 5 bases; junction bases outside the gene matches: 3. There are 15 residues in the CDR3. Germline values: CDR1 SGHVS, CDR2 FQNEAQ. CVID subjects were 15 female and 29 male, aged about 8 to 65. For at least one year, all CVID subjects received replacement immunoglobulin.

The sample comprised peripheral blood mononuclear cells. The clonotype comes from a human donor with common variable immunodeficiency. This rearrangement joins TRBV7-8 to TRBJ2-5, with 14 bases lining up with TRBD2. CDR3 protein: CASSSTSGRGETQYF. The DNA read from the CDR3 is TGTGCCAGCAGCTCGACTAGCGGGAGGGGGGAGACC.